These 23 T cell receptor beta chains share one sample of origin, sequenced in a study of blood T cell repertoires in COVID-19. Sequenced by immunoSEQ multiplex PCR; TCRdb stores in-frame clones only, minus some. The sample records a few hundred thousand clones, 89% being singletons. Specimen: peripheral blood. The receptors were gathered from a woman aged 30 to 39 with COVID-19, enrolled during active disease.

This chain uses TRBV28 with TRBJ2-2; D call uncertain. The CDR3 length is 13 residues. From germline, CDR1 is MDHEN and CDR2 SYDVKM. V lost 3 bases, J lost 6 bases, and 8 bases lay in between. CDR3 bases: TGTGCCAGCAGTTTCAGAAATCCCGGGGAGCTGTTTTTT. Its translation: CASSFRNPGELFF.

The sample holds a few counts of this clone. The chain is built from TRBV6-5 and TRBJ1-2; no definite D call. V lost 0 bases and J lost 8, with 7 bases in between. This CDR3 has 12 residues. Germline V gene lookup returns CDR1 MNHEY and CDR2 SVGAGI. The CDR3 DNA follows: TGTGCCAGCAGTTACTCAGCAGGCGGCTACACCTTC. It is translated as CASSYSAGGYTF.

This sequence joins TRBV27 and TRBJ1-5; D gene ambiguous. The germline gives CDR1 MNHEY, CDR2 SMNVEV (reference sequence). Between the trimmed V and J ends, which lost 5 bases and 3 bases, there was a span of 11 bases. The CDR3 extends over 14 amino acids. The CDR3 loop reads CASSRPGSNQPQHF. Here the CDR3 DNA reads TGTGCCAGCAGTAGACCAGGTTCCAATCAGCCCCAGCATTTT.

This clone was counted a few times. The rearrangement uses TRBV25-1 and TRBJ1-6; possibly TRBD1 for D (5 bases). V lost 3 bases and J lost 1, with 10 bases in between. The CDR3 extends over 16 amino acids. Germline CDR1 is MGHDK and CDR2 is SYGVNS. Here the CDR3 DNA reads TGTGCCAGCAGTGAGGCAGGGAGGTCCTATAATTCACCCCTCCACTTT. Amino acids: CASSEAGRSYNSPLHF.

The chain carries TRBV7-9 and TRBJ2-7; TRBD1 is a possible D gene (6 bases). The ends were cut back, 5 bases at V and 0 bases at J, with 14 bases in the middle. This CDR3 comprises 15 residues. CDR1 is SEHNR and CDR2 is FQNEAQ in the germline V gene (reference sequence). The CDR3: CASSDRDKSSYEQYV. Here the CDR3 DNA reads TGTGCCAGCAGCGACCGGGACAAGAGCTCCTACGAGCAGTACGTC.

The CDR3 loop is CASSLYYPGQGTGANVLTF. The DNA for the CDR3 is TGCGCCAGCAGCCTCTACTACCCGGGACAGGGGACTGGGGCCAACGTCCTGACTTTC. V gene TRBV5-1 combines with J gene TRBJ2-6; 10 bases fit TRBD1. The CDR3 length is 19 residues. Per the germline V gene, CDR1 is SGHRS and CDR2 is YFSETQ. J lost 2 bases, V lost 4 bases, and 12 bases had no gene match.

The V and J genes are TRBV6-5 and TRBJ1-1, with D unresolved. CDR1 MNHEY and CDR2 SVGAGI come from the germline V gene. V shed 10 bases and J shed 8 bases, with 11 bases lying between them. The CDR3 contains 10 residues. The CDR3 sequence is CATQKKEAFF. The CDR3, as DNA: TGTGCCACCCAGAAAAAAGAAGCTTTCTTT.

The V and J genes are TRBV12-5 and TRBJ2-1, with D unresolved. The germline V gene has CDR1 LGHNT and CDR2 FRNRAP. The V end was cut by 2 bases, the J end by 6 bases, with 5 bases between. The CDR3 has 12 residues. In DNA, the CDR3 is TGTGCTAGTGGTTTGCATCCCAATGAGCAGTTCTTC. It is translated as CASGLHPNEQFF.

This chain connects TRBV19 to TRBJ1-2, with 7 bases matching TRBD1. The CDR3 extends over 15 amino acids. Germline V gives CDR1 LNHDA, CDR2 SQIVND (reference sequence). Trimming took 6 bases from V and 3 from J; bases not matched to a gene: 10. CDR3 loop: CASSPGTAAYYGYTF. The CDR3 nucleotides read TGTGCCAGTAGCCCGGGGACAGCAGCTTACTATGGCTACACCTTC.

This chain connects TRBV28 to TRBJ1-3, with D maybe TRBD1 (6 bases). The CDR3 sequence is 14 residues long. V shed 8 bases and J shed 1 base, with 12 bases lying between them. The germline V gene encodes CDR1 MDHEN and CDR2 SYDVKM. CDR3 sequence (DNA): TGTGCCAGCGAAGAAGACAGGTCTGGAAACACCATATATTTT. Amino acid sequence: CASEEDRSGNTIYF. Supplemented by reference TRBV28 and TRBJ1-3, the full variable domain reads DVKVTQSSRYLVKRTGEKVFLECVQDMDHENMFWYRQDPGLGLRLIYFSYDVKMKEKGDIPEGYSVSREKKERFSLILESASTNQTSMYLCASEEDRSGNTIYFGEGSWLTVV.

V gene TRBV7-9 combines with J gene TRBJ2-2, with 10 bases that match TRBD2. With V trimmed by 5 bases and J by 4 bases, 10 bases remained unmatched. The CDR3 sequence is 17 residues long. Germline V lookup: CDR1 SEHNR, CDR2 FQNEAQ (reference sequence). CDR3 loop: CASSEYPSGGITGELFF. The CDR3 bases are TGTGCCAGCAGCGAATACCCTAGCGGGGGCATCACCGGGGAGCTGTTTTTT.

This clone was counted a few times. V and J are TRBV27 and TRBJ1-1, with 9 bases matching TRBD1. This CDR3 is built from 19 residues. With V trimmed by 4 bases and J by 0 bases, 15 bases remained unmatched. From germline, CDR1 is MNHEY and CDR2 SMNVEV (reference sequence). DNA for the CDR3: TGTGCCAGCAGTTCGCTAGCGTTACAGGGGGCGCGTATGAACACTGAAGCTTTCTTT. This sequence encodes CASSSLALQGARMNTEAFF.

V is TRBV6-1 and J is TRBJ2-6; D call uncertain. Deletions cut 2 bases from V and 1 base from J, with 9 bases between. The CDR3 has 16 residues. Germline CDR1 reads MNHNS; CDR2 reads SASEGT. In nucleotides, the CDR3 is TGTGCCAGCAGTGAAATATTCGGTTCTGGGGCCAACGTCCTGACTTTC. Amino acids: CASSEIFGSGANVLTF.

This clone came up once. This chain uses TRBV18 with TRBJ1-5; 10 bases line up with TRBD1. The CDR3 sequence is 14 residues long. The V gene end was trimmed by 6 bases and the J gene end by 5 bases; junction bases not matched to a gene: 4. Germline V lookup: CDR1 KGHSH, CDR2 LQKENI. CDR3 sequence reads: CASSETGGDQPQHF. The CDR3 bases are TGTGCCAGCTCTGAGACAGGGGGCGATCAGCCCCAGCATTTT.

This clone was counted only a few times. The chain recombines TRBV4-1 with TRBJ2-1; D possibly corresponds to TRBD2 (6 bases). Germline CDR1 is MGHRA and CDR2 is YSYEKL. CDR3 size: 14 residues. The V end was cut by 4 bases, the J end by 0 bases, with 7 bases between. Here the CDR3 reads CASSPGLSYNEQFF. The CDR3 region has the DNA TGCGCCAGCAGCCCGGGACTCTCCTACAATGAGCAGTTCTTC.

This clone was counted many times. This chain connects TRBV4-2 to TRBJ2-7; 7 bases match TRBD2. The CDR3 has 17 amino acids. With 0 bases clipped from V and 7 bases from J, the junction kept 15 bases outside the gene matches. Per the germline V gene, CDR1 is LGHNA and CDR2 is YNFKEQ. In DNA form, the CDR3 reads TGTGCCAGCAGCCAAGAGAGCTCGGGGACGGCGGGGGATGAGCAGTACTTC. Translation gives CASSQESSGTAGDEQYF.

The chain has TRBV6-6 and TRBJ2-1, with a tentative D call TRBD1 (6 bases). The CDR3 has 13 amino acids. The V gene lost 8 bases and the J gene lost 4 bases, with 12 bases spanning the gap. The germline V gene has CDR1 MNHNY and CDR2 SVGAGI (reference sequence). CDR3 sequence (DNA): TGTGCCAGCTGGGGTCAGGGGTACAATGAGCAGTTCTTC. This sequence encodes CASWGQGYNEQFF.

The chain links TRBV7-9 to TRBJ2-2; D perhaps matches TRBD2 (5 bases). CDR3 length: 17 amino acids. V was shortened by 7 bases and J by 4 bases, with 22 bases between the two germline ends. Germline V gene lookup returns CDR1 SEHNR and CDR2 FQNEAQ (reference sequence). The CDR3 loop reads CASTHPTERPSTGELFF. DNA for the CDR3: TGTGCCAGCACCCATCCCACTGAGCGGCCGAGCACCGGGGAGCTGTTTTTT.

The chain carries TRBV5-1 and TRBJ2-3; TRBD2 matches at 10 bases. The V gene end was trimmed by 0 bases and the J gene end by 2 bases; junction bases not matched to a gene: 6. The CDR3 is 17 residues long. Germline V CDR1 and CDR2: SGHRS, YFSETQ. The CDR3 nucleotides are TGCGCCAGCAGCTTGGTGGGAGCGGGGGGGCCCACAGATACGCAGTATTTT. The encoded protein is CASSLVGAGGPTDTQYF.

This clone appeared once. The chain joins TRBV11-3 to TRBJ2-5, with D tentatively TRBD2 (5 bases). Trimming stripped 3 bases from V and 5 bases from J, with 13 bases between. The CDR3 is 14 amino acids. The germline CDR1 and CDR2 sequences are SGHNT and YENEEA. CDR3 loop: CASSFSRGAETQYF. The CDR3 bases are TGTGCCAGCAGCTTTAGTCGGGGTGCGGAGACCCAGTACTTC.

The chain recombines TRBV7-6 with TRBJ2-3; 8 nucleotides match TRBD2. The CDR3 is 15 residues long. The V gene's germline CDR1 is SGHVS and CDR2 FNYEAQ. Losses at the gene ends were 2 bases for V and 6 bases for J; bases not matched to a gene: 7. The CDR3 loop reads CASSLIGREADTQYF. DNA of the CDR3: TGTGCCAGCAGCTTAATCGGGCGGGAGGCGGATACGCAGTATTTT.

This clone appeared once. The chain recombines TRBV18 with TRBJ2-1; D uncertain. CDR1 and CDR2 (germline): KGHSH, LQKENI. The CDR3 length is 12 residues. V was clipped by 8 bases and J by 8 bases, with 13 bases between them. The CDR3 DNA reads TGTGCCAGCGCCTCACGCCGGTATGAGCAGTTCTTC. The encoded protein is CASASRRYEQFF.

The CDR3 sequence is CASSLEDSNEQFF. The CDR3 region has the DNA TGTGCCAGCAGCTTAGAGGACAGCAATGAGCAGTTCTTC. The J gene is TRBJ2-1, the V gene TRBV13; D might be TRBD1 (6 bases). Trimming stripped 1 base from V and 6 bases from J, with 7 bases between. Germline loops: CDR1 PRHDT, CDR2 FYEKMQ (reference sequence). CDR3 length equals 13 residues.